A few counts support the clone carrying this TCR beta chain. Its target is not known. The CDR3 contains 13 residues. V lost 2 bases, J lost 2 bases, and 5 bases lay in between. CDR1 LGHNA and CDR2 YSLEER come from the germline V gene. The source of the sample is a study of T-cell memory formation after mild COVID-19. Findings and limits, study-wide: Clones contracting across day 15 to 85 had a balanced CD4/CD8 profile; later expanding clones leaned CD4+.

Each CDR3 protein is one row after TCRdb ran MiXCR on the 5' RACE reads. The sample carries under 450,000 distinct CDR3 sequences, approximately 15% recorded once. The source material was PBMCs or a T cell subset sorted from them (not recorded which). The sequence derives from a man younger than 35 who had mild COVID-19 (a few samples of this study predate the infection). Cell type and time point are not known. The genes are TRBV4-3 and TRBJ2-3; no reliable D call. CDR3 sequence reads: CASSQQSTDTQYF. For the CDR3, the DNA is TGCGCCAGCAGCCAACAGTCCACAGATACGCAGTATTTT.